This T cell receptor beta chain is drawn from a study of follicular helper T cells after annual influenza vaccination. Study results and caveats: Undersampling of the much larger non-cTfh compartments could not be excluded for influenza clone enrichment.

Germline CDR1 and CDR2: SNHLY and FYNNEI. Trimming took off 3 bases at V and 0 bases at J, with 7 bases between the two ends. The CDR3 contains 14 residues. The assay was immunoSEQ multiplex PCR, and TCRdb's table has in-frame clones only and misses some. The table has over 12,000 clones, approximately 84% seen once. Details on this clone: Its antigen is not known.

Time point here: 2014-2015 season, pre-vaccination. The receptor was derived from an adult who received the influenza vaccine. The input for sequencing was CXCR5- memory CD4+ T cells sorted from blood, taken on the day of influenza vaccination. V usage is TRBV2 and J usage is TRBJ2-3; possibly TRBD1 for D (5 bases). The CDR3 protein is CASSDDSSTDTQYF. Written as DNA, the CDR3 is TGTGCCAGCAGTGACGACAGTAGCACAGATACGCAGTATTTT.